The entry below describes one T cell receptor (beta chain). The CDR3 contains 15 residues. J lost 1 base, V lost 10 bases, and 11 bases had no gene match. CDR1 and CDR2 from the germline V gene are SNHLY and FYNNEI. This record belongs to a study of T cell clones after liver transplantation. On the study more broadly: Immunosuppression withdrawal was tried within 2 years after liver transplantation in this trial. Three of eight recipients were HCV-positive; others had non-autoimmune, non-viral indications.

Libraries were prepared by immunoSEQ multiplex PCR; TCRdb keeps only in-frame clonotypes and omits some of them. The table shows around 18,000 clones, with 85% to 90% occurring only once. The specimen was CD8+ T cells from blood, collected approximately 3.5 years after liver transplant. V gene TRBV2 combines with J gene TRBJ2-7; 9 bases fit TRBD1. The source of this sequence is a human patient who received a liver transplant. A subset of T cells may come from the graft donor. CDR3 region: CAILDGTGRSYEQYF. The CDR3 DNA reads TGTGCCATCTTGGACGGGACAGGGAGATCCTACGAGCAGTACTTC.